This TCR beta chain was recovered during a study of HIV-infected patients and healthy controls. Findings and limits, study-wide: CDR3 sharing between individuals was lower in HIV-infected patients than in healthy controls.

Sample share makes this clonotype medium-sized. Its antigen is not identified. All unsorted peripheral T cells were captured because whole blood was used without fractionation. Control samples came from some ten uninfected healthy donors, several of them resampled after two to four months. The V end was cut by 5 bases, the J end by 5 bases, with 12 bases between. The CDR3 length is 14 residues. The V gene's germline CDR1 is SGHAT and CDR2 FQNNGV. 500 ng RNA was reverse transcribed with alpha and beta constant-region primers. Each of the alpha and beta chains got its own library through chain-specific third strand synthesis with indices. The cDNA received a 5' RACE adapter containing a random hexamer plus an SP2 sequencing primer site. A short first PCR added P5 and P7 adapter elements and a second index. Each CDR3 protein gets one entry after TCRdb re-called the 5' RACE reads with MiXCR. The data contain 8,000 to 13,000 distinct CDR3 sequences, 8% of them seen just once; the ten biggest clones take up roughly 3.6%.

V and J are TRBV11-2 and TRBJ1-4; a weak D match, TRBD1 (5 bases). Material for sequencing was blood. This clonotype originated in an adult in good health. The CDR3 coding sequence is TGTGCCAGCAGCCGACCGGGGCGAAATGAAAAACTGTTTTTT. It encodes CASSRPGRNEKLFF.